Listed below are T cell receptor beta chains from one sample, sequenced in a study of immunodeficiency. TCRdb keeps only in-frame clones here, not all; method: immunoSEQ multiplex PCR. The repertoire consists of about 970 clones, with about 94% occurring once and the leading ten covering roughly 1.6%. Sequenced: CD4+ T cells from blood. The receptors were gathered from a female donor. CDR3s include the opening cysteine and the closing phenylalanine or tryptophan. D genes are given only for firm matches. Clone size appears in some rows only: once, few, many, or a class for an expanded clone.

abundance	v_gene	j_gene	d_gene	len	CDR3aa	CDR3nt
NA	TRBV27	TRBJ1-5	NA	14	CASSIGQGNQPQHF	TGTGCCAGCAGTATTGGACAAGGCAATCAGCCCCAGCATTTT
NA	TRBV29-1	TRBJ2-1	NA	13	CSVALTGMHEQFF	TGCAGCGTTGCCCTTACAGGGATGCATGAGCAGTTCTTC
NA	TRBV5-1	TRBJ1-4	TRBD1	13	CASSLALQGKLFF	TGCGCCAGCAGCTTGGCCTTACAGGGGAAACTGTTTTTT
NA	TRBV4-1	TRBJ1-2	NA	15	CASSQRDESRGGYTF	TGCGCCAGCAGCCAAAGGGACGAATCGAGAGGGGGCTACACCTTC
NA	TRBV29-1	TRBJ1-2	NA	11	CSVPGAAGYTF	TGCAGCGTCCCTGGTGCCGCGGGCTACACCTTC
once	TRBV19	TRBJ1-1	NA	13	CASSIGQNTEAFF	TGTGCCAGTAGTATAGGGCAGAACACTGAAGCTTTCTTT
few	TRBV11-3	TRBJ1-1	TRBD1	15	CASSTGTGKHTEAFF	TGTGCCAGCAGCACCGGGACAGGGAAGCACACTGAAGCTTTCTTT
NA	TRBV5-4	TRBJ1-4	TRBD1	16	CASSSDPGTGSGKLFF	TGTGCCAGCAGCTCGGATCCCGGGACAGGCTCCGGAAAACTGTTTTTT
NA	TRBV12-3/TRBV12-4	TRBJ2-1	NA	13	CASRFTRANEQFF	TGTGCCAGCAGGTTCACGAGGGCCAATGAGCAGTTCTTC
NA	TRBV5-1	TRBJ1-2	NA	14	CASSLEAAGYGYTF	TGCGCCAGCAGCTTGGAGGCCGCAGGGTATGGCTACACCTTC
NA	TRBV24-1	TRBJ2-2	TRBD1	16	CATSDTPDRGAGELFF	TGTGCCACCAGTGACACCCCGGACAGGGGGGCCGGGGAGCTGTTTTTT
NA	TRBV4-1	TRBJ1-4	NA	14	CASSQGTVQGKLFF	TGCGCCAGCAGCCAAGGGACAGTCCAAGGGAAACTGTTTTTT
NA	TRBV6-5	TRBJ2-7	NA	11	CASSTKNEQYF	TGTGCCAGCAGTACCAAAAACGAGCAGTACTTC